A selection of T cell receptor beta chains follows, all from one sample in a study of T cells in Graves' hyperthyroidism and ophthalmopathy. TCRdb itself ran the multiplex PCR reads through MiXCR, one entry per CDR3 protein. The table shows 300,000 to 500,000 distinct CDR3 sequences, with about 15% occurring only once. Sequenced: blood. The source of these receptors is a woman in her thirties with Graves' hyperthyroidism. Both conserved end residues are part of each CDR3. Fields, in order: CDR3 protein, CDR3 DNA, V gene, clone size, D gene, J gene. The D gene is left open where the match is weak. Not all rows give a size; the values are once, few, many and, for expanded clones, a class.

CDR3: CASRESKANTGELFF; DNA: TGTGCCAGCAGGGAATCGAAAGCGAACACCGGGGAGCTGTTTTTT; V: TRBV5-4; size: -; D: -; J: TRBJ2-2
CDR3: CASSEWRGETQYF; DNA: TGTGCCAGCAGTGAATGGAGGGGTGAGACCCAGTACTTC; V: TRBV6-1; size: few; D: -; J: TRBJ2-5
CDR3: CASSLATYPEQYF; DNA: TGTGCCAGCAGCTTAGCGACTTACCCAGAGCAGTACTTC; V: TRBV7-6; size: few; D: -; J: TRBJ2-7
CDR3: CSVEVGEYF; DNA: TGCAGCGTCGAGGTAGGGGAGTACTTC; V: TRBV29-1; size: few; D: -; J: TRBJ2-4
CDR3: CASSLALNGNYGYTF; DNA: TGTGCCAGCAGCTTAGCGCTGAACGGCAACTATGGCTACACCTTC; V: TRBV11-1; size: many; D: -; J: TRBJ1-2
CDR3: CSVLMGTDTQYF; DNA: TGCAGCGTTCTCATGGGGACAGATACGCAGTATTTT; V: TRBV29-1; size: many; D: -; J: TRBJ2-3
CDR3: CASSIDRGQGYQPQHF; DNA: TGTGCCAGTAGTATAGATCGTGGACAGGGTTATCAGCCCCAGCATTTT; V: TRBV19; size: -; D: TRBD1; J: TRBJ1-5
CDR3: CASSPETSGSHEQYF; DNA: TGTGCCAGCAGTCCGGAGACTAGCGGGAGCCACGAGCAGTACTTC; V: TRBV27; size: many; D: TRBD2; J: TRBJ2-7
CDR3: CASSAGAGEQQPQHF; DNA: TGCGCCAGCAGCGCCGGGGCAGGGGAGCAGCAGCCCCAGCATTTT; V: TRBV5-1; size: -; D: -; J: TRBJ1-5
CDR3: CASSTSGSADTQYF; DNA: TGTGCCAGCAGTACTAGCGGGAGCGCAGATACGCAGTATTTT; V: TRBV6-4; size: many; D: TRBD2; J: TRBJ2-3